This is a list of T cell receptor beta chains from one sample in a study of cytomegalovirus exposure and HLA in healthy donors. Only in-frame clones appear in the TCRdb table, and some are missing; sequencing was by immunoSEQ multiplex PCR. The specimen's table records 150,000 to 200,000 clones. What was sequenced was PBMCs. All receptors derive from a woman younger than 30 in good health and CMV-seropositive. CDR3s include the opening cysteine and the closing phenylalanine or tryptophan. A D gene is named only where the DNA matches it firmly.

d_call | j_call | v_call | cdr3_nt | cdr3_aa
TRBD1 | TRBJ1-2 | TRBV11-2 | TGTGCCAGCAGCTTAGGGGGACAGGGGCAACAAAAGTGTGCCTTC | CASSLGGQGQQKCAF
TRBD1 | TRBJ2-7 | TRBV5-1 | TGCGCCAGCAGCTTGCGATTCGGGACAGGTAACTACGAGCAGTACTTC | CASSLRFGTGNYEQYF
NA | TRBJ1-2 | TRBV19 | TGTGCCAGTAGTAGCAGGGATTCCGACGGCTACACCTTC | CASSSRDSDGYTF
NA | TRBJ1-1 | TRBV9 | TGTGCCAGCAGCGTCAGGGTTCAGGGAGAAGCTTTCTTT | CASSVRVQGEAFF
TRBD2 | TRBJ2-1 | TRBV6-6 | TGTGCCAGCAGCCTGAAGCGGGAGGCAGGTAATGAGCAGTTCTTC | CASSLKREAGNEQFF
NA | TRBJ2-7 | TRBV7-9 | TGTGCCAGCAGTAGGGGAAACGAGCAGTACTTC | CASSRGNEQYF
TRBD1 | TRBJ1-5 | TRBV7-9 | TGTGCCAGCCAAACAGGGGCAAACAATCAGCCCCAGCATTTT | CASQTGANNQPQHF
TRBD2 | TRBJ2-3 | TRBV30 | TGTGCCTGGCTCCCGACTAGCGGGGCTACAGATACGCAGTATTTT | CAWLPTSGATDTQYF
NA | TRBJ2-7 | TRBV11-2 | TGTGCCAGCAGCTTAAAATTGGCGGGGTCGGACTACGAGCAGTACTTC | CASSLKLAGSDYEQYF
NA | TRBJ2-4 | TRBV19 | TGTGCCAGTAGTTTGGGTCAGGTCAAAAACATTCAGTACTTC | CASSLGQVKNIQYF
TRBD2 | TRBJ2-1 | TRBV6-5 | TGTGCCAGCAGGATAGCGGGGCCCCACAATGAGCAGTTCTTC | CASRIAGPHNEQFF
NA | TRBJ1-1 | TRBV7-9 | TGTGCCAGCAGCCCGAAGGACAGACTTGGAACTGAAGCTTTCTTT | CASSPKDRLGTEAFF
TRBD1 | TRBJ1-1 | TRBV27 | TGTGCCAGCAGTCCTGGACAGGGATGGGTTGCTTTCTTT | CASSPGQGWVAFF
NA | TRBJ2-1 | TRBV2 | TGTGCCAGCAGCAACCTCCCGCCAGACACCACCTACAATGAGCAGTTCTTC | CASSNLPPDTTYNEQFF
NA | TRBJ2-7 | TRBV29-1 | TGCAGCGTGATTAGTGTCGAGCAGTACTTC | CSVISVEQYF
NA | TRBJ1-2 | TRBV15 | TGTGCCACCAGTAAGAGGATAGACTCCCATGGCTACACCTTC | CATSKRIDSHGYTF
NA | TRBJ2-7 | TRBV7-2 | TGTGCCAGCAGCGGGGCGTGGGAGGCCAACTACGAGCAGTACTTC | CASSGAWEANYEQYF
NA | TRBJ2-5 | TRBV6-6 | TGTGCCAGCAGCACCGACAAGTACCAAGAGACCCAGTACTTC | CASSTDKYQETQYF
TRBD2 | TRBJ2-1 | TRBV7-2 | TGTGCCAGCAGCTCCTCTAGCGGGGAGCAGTTCTTC | CASSSSSGEQFF
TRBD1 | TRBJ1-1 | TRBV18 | TGTGCCAGCTCCCGAACGCAGGGGGCGGTCACTGAAGCTTTCTTT | CASSRTQGAVTEAFF
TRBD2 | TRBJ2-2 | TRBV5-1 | TGCGCCAGCAGCTTGGAGCGGGGGGGGCACACCGGGGAGCTGTTTTTT | CASSLERGGHTGELFF
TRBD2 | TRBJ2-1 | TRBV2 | TGTGCCAGCAACATTCTAGCGGGAGTCGGCAATGAGCAGTTCTTC | CASNILAGVGNEQFF
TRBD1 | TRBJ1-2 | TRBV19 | TGTGCCAGTAGTCCACAGGGACAGGGTCACTATGGCTACACCTTC | CASSPQGQGHYGYTF
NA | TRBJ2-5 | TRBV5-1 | TGCGCCAGCAGCCCTTCCGGGGAAGAGACCCAGTACTTC | CASSPSGEETQYF
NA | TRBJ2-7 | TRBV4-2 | TGTGCCAGCAGCCAAGAGTCCGGGAATTGGGGCGAGCAGTACTTC | CASSQESGNWGEQYF
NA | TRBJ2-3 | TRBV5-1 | TGCGCCAGCAGCCCGACAGGACCCGGCACAGATACGCAGTATTTT | CASSPTGPGTDTQYF
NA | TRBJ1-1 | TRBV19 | TGTGCCAGTAGTAGAGGGCCAGGGGATACGACTGAAGCTTTCTTT | CASSRGPGDTTEAFF
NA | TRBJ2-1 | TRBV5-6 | TGTGCCAGCAGCCACACGGAGGGCGGGTTGACCTACAATGAGCAGTTCTTC | CASSHTEGGLTYNEQFF
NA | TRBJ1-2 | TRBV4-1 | TGCGCCAGCAGCCAAGATCAGGGGAACTATGGCTACACCTTC | CASSQDQGNYGYTF
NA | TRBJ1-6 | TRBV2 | TGTGCCAGCAGTGAACAGACTCGGTTCCTTTCACCCCTCCACTTT | CASSEQTRFLSPLHF
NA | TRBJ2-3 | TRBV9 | TGTGCCAGCAGCGTAGCTAGCGTAGATACGCAGTATTTT | CASSVASVDTQYF
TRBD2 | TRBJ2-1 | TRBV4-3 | TGCGCCAGCAGCGTCCAGCGGGGGGTCATTGAGCAGTTCTTC | CASSVQRGVIEQFF
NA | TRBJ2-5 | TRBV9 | TGTGCCAGCAGCCTTAGGGGCTACCAAGAGACCCAGTACTTC | CASSLRGYQETQYF
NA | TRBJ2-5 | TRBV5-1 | TGCGCCAGCGGCGAGGGGAGGATGGGAAAGACCCAGTACTTC | CASGEGRMGKTQYF
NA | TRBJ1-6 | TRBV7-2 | TGTGCCAGCAGCTTAGCGCGACCGAGCGTCGATAATTCACCCCTCCACTTT | CASSLARPSVDNSPLHF
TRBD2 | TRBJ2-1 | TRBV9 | TGTGCCAGCAACAAATTAGCGGGGGGGCCCCACAATGAGCAGTTCTTC | CASNKLAGGPHNEQFF
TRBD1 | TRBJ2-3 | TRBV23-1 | TGCGCCAGCAGTCAAGGACAGGGGTTTCACACAGATACGCAGTATTTT | CASSQGQGFHTDTQYF
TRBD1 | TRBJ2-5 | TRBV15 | TGTGCCACCAGCGGAGGACAGGACAGACTCGGGGAGACCCAGTACTTC | CATSGGQDRLGETQYF
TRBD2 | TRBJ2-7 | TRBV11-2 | TGTGCCAGCAGCTCCGGACTAGGTGGAGGCTACGAGCAGTACTTC | CASSSGLGGGYEQYF
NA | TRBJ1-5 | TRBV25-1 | TGTGCCACCACAGGGTGTCAGCCCCAGCATTTT | CATTGCQPQHF
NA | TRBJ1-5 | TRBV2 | TGTGCCAGCAGTGAATCGGAAGGAGAGGGAACCCTCGGGCCCCAGCATTTT | CASSESEGEGTLGPQHF